This T cell receptor beta chain is drawn from a study of cytomegalovirus exposure and HLA in healthy donors. Study details: Genetic ancestry analysis placed 75% to 85% of the roughly 400 donors that were genotyped in the Caucasian-associated cluster. Study-wide points: Reports indicate that TCR beta sequences accurately predicted the HLA-A and HLA-B alleles of most subjects. The study recorded 150 to 200 TCR beta chains that were cytomegalovirus-associated.

The germline V gene has CDR1 SEHNR and CDR2 FQNEAQ (reference sequence). CDR3 length: 17 amino acids. Comments on this clone: Its specificity is unknown. The junction shows a germline mismatch at one end, possibly a read error.

The PCR made use of 60 Vbeta and 13 Jbeta primers. Profiled with immunoSEQ multiplex PCR; TCRdb holds only in-frame clones, not every one. The table lists about 160,000 clones, about 73% of them singletons. The sequence came from a middle-aged woman in good health and CMV-seronegative. V is TRBV7-9 and J is TRBJ2-2, with D uncertain. Material for sequencing was PBMCs. CDR3 bases: TGTTCCAGCAGGCCTCCCTTTAGGAGCCGGAACACCGGGGAGCTGTTTTTT. Amino acids: CSSRPPFRSRNTGELFF.